A selection of T cell receptor beta chains follows, all from one sample in a study of blood T cells in healthy people across ages. Via MiXCR, TCRdb re-called the 5' RACE reads, giving one row per CDR3 protein. Here the sample spans about 640,000 distinct CDR3 sequences, approximately 59% being singletons. The sequenced sample consisted of blood. The receptor source for this set is a man aged 55 to 70 in good health. CDR3s include the opening cysteine and the closing phenylalanine or tryptophan. A D gene is named only where the DNA matches it firmly. Not all rows give a size; the values are once, few, many and, for expanded clones, a class.

>TRBV29-1|-|TRBJ2-2|-
TGCAGCGGGGGGGCAGGGGCGAACACCGGGGAGCTGTTTTTT
CSGGAGANTGELFF
>TRBV18|TRBD1|TRBJ2-7|-
TGTGCCGGCTCACCGGGACAGCCCTCCCACGAGCAGTACTTC
CAGSPGQPSHEQYF
>TRBV6-5|TRBD1|TRBJ2-4|-
TGTGCCAGCAGTTACTCTTGGGGACAGGGGGACATTCAGTACTTC
CASSYSWGQGDIQYF
>TRBV24-1|-|TRBJ2-3|-
TGTGCCACCAGTGATTTAGGAGATACGCAGTATTTT
CATSDLGDTQYF
>TRBV5-1|TRBD2|TRBJ2-1|-
TGCGCCAGCAGCTTACGTCCGGGGGGGCCCAATGAGCAGTTCTTC
CASSLRPGGPNEQFF
>TRBV20-1|TRBD1|TRBJ2-1|-
TGCAGTGCAGCCGGACAGGTCAGCTCCTACAATGAGCAGTTCTTC
CSAAGQVSSYNEQFF
>TRBV2|TRBD2|TRBJ2-7|-
TGTGCCAGCAGCCGGGGGGGCTACTACGAGCAGTACTTC
CASSRGGYYEQYF
>TRBV4-1|-|TRBJ2-5|few
TGCGCCAGCAGCCAAGATGGGGTACTGCGGGAGACCCAGTACTTC
CASSQDGVLRETQYF
>TRBV7-2|-|TRBJ2-5|-
TGTGCCAGCAGTTACGACCTCCAAGAGACCCAGTACTTC
CASSYDLQETQYF
>TRBV3-1|-|TRBJ1-2|-
TGTGCCAGCAGCCGAAGCGAGCGGATGGGCTACACCTTC
CASSRSERMGYTF
>TRBV27|TRBD1|TRBJ2-1|-
TGTGCCAGCAGCCCGGGGACAGTAGTCAATGAGCAGTTCTTC
CASSPGTVVNEQFF
>TRBV6-2/TRBV6-3|TRBD1|TRBJ1-1|few
TGTGCCAGCAGTGACCCAGGGGGCTACAAGGAAGCTTTCTTT
CASSDPGGYKEAFF
>TRBV5-1|TRBD2|TRBJ2-7|-
TGCGCCAGCAGCTTGGGCGGGGGGGCCTCCTACAATGAGCAGTACTTC
CASSLGGGASYNEQYF
>TRBV7-2|TRBD1|TRBJ2-7|-
TGTGCCAGCAGCTTTGTAGGACAGGGTCAAGGGGAGCAGTACTTC
CASSFVGQGQGEQYF
>TRBV10-3|-|TRBJ2-1|few
TGTGCCATCAGTAGAACCGGGCCAAGCGATGAGCAGTTCTTC
CAISRTGPSDEQFF
>TRBV29-1|TRBD2|TRBJ2-7|-
TGCAGCGCCCGTAGGGCGGGAGCCCAAGACTACGAGCAGTACTTC
CSARRAGAQDYEQYF
>TRBV10-2|-|TRBJ2-5|few
TGCGCCAGCAGTGAGGGGGACACCCAAGAGACCCAGTACTTC
CASSEGDTQETQYF
>TRBV9|-|TRBJ2-3|-
TGTGCCAGCAGCGTAGATGGGTCTAGCACAGATACGCAGTATTTT
CASSVDGSSTDTQYF
>TRBV12-3/TRBV12-4|TRBD1|TRBJ2-7|-
TGTGCCAGCAGTCCGACAGGGGGCGTTCACTACGAGCAGTACTTC
CASSPTGGVHYEQYF